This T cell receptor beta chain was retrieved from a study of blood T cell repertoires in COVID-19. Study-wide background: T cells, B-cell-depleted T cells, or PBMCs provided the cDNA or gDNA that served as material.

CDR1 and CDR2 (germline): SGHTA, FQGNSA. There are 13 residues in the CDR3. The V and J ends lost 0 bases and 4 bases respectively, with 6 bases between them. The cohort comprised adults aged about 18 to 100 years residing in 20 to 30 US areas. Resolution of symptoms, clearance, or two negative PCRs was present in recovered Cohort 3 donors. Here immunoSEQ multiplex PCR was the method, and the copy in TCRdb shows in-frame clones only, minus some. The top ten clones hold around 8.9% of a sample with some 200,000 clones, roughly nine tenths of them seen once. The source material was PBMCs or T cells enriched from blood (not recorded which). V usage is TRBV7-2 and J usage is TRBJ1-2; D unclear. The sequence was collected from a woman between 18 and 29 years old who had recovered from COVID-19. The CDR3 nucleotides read TGTGCCAGCAGCTTAGCTGGCTTCTATGGCTACACCTTC. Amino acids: CASSLAGFYGYTF.